What follows describes a single T cell receptor (beta chain). Its binding antigen is unknown. Base qualities are not provided; no much larger clone lies one nucleotide away. Libraries were made using the immunoSEQ multiplex PCR assay. The published analysis was carried out like this. A statistical classification framework was developed to diagnose cytomegalovirus status using the catalog of TCR beta chain sequences. In TCRdb, the immuneACCESS table is reduced to in-frame sequences with V and J assigned. These tables do not hold every clone; where another copy was compared, an unresolved V gene accounts for under half, and the others remain unexplained. V, J and clone size derive from that table, while D and trimming were established from the DNA sequence. The sample table contains roughly 70,000 clones; only one count was recorded for about 87% of them. Of the sample, about 4.1% falls within the top ten clones.

Donors formed part of the validation cohort, which comprised 120 subjects and was distinct from the first cohort of under 850 subjects. The sample originates from a study of cytomegalovirus exposure and HLA in healthy donors (dated by TCRdb to the late 2010s). The study in broad terms: The 500 to 800 repertoires of the first cohort and the 95 to 150 validation repertoires were produced on the same platform, according to a later analysis. The study aimed to test whether cataloging public T cell receptors could reveal signatures of past pathogen exposure. In addition to the first cohort of 666 subjects, a separate validation cohort of 120 different subjects was used. To predict cytomegalovirus infection status, the study brought together high-throughput TCR immunosequencing, statistical association of individual TCRs with disease status, and machine learning. The paper as a whole reports these results and caveats: Of the cluster scores, roughly 93% were above 0 in a later analysis, which found that TCRs clustered in the first cohort also tended to co-occur in the approximately 130 validation repertoires. The study gave a list of about 160 TCR beta chains associated with cytomegalovirus. Across donors, most TCR sequences were observed very rarely, whereas some public TCRs were present in many individuals. In both the original and validation cohorts, the classifier was reported to diagnose cytomegalovirus status with high specificity and sensitivity. In vitro tests confirmed that a few of the cytomegalovirus-associated TCR beta chains recognize cytomegalovirus antigens. According to the authors, the approach could potentially be generalized to other disease states and immunological phenotypes. All 120 or so repertoires were used to score co-occurrence in the validation cohort in a later analysis, because that analysis had no HLA typing for the cohort.

The CDR3 starts with the cysteine, ends with the phenylalanine, and has 15 residues. Only the CDR3 DNA is retained, 45 bases long and in frame from the first base. After removal of 0 bases from V and 6 bases from J, the junction retains 1 base not matched to a gene. Reading the germline V gene gives CDR1 SGDLS and CDR2 YYNGEE. Sequencing was done on a sample of PBMCs. The rearranged segments are TRBV9 and TRBJ2-1, with 12 bases in between that match TRBD2. This sequence originates from a woman under 30 in good health and CMV-seropositive. Read as DNA, the sequence is TGTGCCAGCAGCGTAGCTAGCGGGGGGGCCAATGAGCAGTTCTTC. Translation gives CASSVASGGANEQFF.